This TCR beta chain was identified during a study of cytomegalovirus exposure and HLA in healthy donors. Study observations and caveats: CMV serostatus was the only recorded immune exposure for donors. Most TCR sequences were uncommon, yet certain public TCRs appeared in many donors. It has been reported that TCR beta sequences accurately predicted the HLA-A and HLA-B alleles of most subjects. Later analysis identified a missense DCLRE1C variant that was linked to TCR beta V- and J-gene trimming.

This clone is a singleton in its sample. Its antigen is currently unknown. The PCR used 60 Vbeta and 13 Jbeta primers. Some clones are missing from TCRdb's copy, which holds only in-frame ones; the method was immunoSEQ multiplex PCR. The data show approximately 130,000 clones, approximately 80% seen once. The source material was PBMCs. The receptor comes from a girl aged 2-10 years in good health and CMV-seronegative.

The CDR3 nucleotides read TGTGCCAGCAGCTCCCCTCCGGGACTCGATTACAATGAGCAGTTCTTC. Its translation: CASSSPPGLDYNEQFF. The chain combines TRBV7-9 with TRBJ2-1, with TRBD2 as a possible D gene (6 bases). V lost 4 bases and J 4 bases, leaving 17 bases between the germline ends. The CDR3 is made up of 16 amino acids. Germline-derived CDR1 and CDR2 are SEHNR and FQNEAQ (reference sequence).